Shown below are 22 T cell receptor beta chains from a single sample sequenced in a study of blood T cell repertoires in COVID-19. The data were produced by immunoSEQ multiplex PCR, yet TCRdb's version contains in-frame clones alone and is incomplete. Here the sample spans 210,000 or so clones, about 84% being singletons. Specimen: peripheral blood. The receptors stem from a woman of 80 years or more with COVID-19, enrolled during active disease.

The rearrangement joins TRBV5-1 to TRBJ2-3, with 7 bases identical to TRBD2. V trimming: 1 base; J trimming: 0 bases; junction bases outside the gene matches: 5. The CDR3 has 16 residues. Germline V gene sequence: CDR1 SGHRS, CDR2 YFSETQ. The CDR3 protein is CASSLRGSGSTDTQYF. The CDR3 DNA sequence: TGCGCCAGCAGCTTGAGGGGTAGCGGGAGCACAGATACGCAGTATTTT.

For the CDR3, the DNA is TGTGCCAGCAGGGCACTAGCGGGGGGTGGGGATACGCAGTATTTT. Its protein is CASRALAGGGDTQYF. This chain uses TRBV6-5 with TRBJ2-3; 12 positions match TRBD2. The CDR3 covers 15 residues. Germline trimming cut 6 bases from V and 6 bases from J; bases unmatched to any gene: 7. Germline CDR1 MNHEY, CDR2 SVGAGI.

The chain carries TRBV11-2 and TRBJ1-1, with D possibly being TRBD1 (5 bases). With 5 bases removed from V and 11 bases from J, the gap between germline ends came to 21 bases. This CDR3 has 14 amino acids. Germline V gene lookup returns CDR1 SGHAT and CDR2 FQNNGV. CDR3 amino acids: CASSLDGGAESAFF. The CDR3 DNA reads as TGTGCCAGCAGCCTGGACGGAGGGGCAGAGAGCGCTTTCTTT.

This chain joins TRBV4-1 and TRBJ1-5, with D hard to call. The CDR3 runs 19 residues. V lost 0 bases to trimming and J lost 3 bases, with 21 bases between them. The germline V gene has CDR1 MGHRA and CDR2 YSYEKL. CDR3 nucleotide sequence: TGCGCCAGCAGCCAAGATTGGACTGAATCCTCGAGCTTCAATCAGCCCCAGCATTTT. This sequence encodes CASSQDWTESSSFNQPQHF.

The rearrangement uses TRBV2 and TRBJ2-3; possibly TRBD2 for D (6 bases). The germline V and J ends were trimmed by 5 bases and 2 bases, with 14 bases remaining between them. Germline assignment: CDR1 SNHLY and CDR2 FYNNEI. The CDR3 is 15 amino acids. CDR3 region: CASSRRERNTDTQYF. CDR3 in DNA: TGTGCCAGCAGTAGGCGGGAAAGGAACACAGATACGCAGTATTTT.

This clone has more than one count but fewer than ten. This chain connects TRBV19 to TRBJ1-5, with D possibly TRBD1 on 6 matching bases. V was shortened by 3 bases and J by 1 base, with 13 bases between the two germline ends. There are 16 residues in the CDR3. Germline V gives CDR1 LNHDA, CDR2 SQIVND (reference sequence). DNA of the CDR3: TGTGCCAGTAGTATCAAGGTGACAGGCAGCAATCAGCCCCAGCATTTT. Translated: CASSIKVTGSNQPQHF.

This chain links TRBV5-4 with TRBJ2-5, with 8 bases fitting TRBD2. V lost 4 bases, J lost 5 bases, and 13 bases stayed unmatched. This CDR3 is 16 amino acids long. Germline CDR1 and CDR2: SGHNT and YYREEE (reference sequence). The CDR3 region is CASSPSGGVRRETQYF. The CDR3, as DNA: TGTGCCAGCAGCCCGTCGGGAGGGGTCAGAAGGGAGACCCAGTACTTC.

The chain is built from TRBV5-4 and TRBJ2-2; 12 bases fit TRBD2. J gave up 2 bases and V 3 bases, and 8 bases lay outside the gene matches. Germline CDR1 is SGHNT and CDR2 is YYREEE (reference sequence). The CDR3 covers 18 residues. CDR3: CASSSQASGGGNTGELFF. The CDR3 nucleotides are TGTGCCAGCAGCTCCCAAGCTAGCGGGGGGGGTAACACCGGGGAGCTGTTTTTT.

The genes are TRBV9 and TRBJ1-2; D might be TRBD1 (5 bases). Germline V gives CDR1 SGDLS, CDR2 YYNGEE. CDR3 length: 15 amino acids. Trimming removed 4 bases from V and 4 bases from J, with 17 bases in between. This CDR3 reads CASSRGGYGAYGYTF. CDR3 sequence (DNA): TGTGCCAGCAGCAGGGGAGGGTACGGTGCCTATGGCTACACCTTC. The whole variable domain, filled in from reference TRBV9 and TRBJ1-2, reads DSGVTQTPKHLITATGQRVTLRCSPRSGDLSVYWYQQSLDQGLQFLIQYYNGEERAKGNILERFSAQQFPDLHSELNLSSLELGDSALYFCASSRGGYGAYGYTFGSGTRLTVV.

This chain uses TRBV20-1 with TRBJ1-1; D gene unclear. The CDR3 extends over 12 amino acids. Germline V CDR1 and CDR2: DFQATT, SNEGSKA (reference sequence). Trimming took 3 bases from V and 4 from J, leaving 9 bases between them. CDR3 sequence: CSASLYITEAFF. The CDR3 region has the DNA TGCAGTGCTAGTTTATATATCACTGAAGCTTTCTTT.

The V gene is TRBV27, the J gene TRBJ2-5; D remains unclear. Trimming left V 8 bases short and J 5 bases short, with 9 bases between. The CDR3 length is 11 residues. The germline CDR1 and CDR2 sequences are MNHEY and SMNVEV (reference sequence). As DNA, the CDR3 is TGTGCCAGCGGCCGCCCGGAGACCCAGTACTTC. Amino acids: CASGRPETQYF.

This chain links TRBV9 with TRBJ2-3, with a weak D call TRBD1 (6 bases). V gave up 3 bases and J gave up 2 bases, with 10 bases separating them. Germline values: CDR1 SGDLS, CDR2 YYNGEE. The CDR3 consists of 14 residues. The CDR3 sequence is CASSGGPVTDTQYF. For the CDR3, the DNA is TGTGCCAGCAGCGGGGGGCCAGTCACAGATACGCAGTATTTT.

J is TRBJ1-2 and V is TRBV2; D possibly corresponds to TRBD1 (5 bases). CDR1 and CDR2 (germline): SNHLY, FYNNEI. The CDR3 contains 14 residues. V gave up 10 bases and J gave up 3 bases, with 18 bases separating them. Written as DNA, the CDR3 is TGTGCCATTGACCGACAGTCCAGGGACTATGGCTACACCTTC. Protein: CAIDRQSRDYGYTF.

This clone has just a few counts. The rearrangement joins TRBV6-5 to TRBJ2-3; D may be TRBD1 (5 bases). V lost 3 bases to trimming and J lost 7 bases, with 17 bases between them. This CDR3 comprises 15 residues. Per germline, CDR1 MNHEY and CDR2 SVGAGI. As DNA, the CDR3 is TGTGCCAGCAGTTATTCGGTACAGGCCCCAAATACGCAGTATTTT. Protein product: CASSYSVQAPNTQYF.

The chain links TRBV2 to TRBJ1-4, with no clear D. V was clipped by 7 bases and J by 0 bases, with 12 bases between them. This CDR3 is 15 amino acids long. CDR1 and CDR2 (germline): SNHLY, FYNNEI. As DNA, the CDR3 is TGTGCCAGCAAAGTTTTTACTTCAACTAATGAAAAACTGTTTTTT. It specifies CASKVFTSTNEKLFF.

CDR3 region: CAIRTSGRDGNEQFF. Here the CDR3 DNA reads TGTGCCATCAGGACTAGCGGGAGGGATGGCAATGAGCAGTTCTTC. V is TRBV10-3 and J is TRBJ2-1; TRBD2 matches at 14 bases. The germline V gene has CDR1 ENHRY and CDR2 SYGVKD. Losses at the gene ends were 6 bases for V and 6 bases for J; bases not matched to a gene: 4. This CDR3 has 15 amino acids.

The rearrangement uses TRBV7-3 and TRBJ1-1, with 8 positions matching TRBD1. CDR3 length: 13 residues. Germline lookup yields CDR1 SGHTA and CDR2 FQGTGA. The J segment lost 6 bases and the V segment lost 5 bases, leaving 5 bases of the junction unmatched. The CDR3: CASSKQGVAEAFF. In nucleotides, the CDR3 is TGTGCCAGCAGCAAACAGGGGGTGGCTGAAGCTTTCTTT.

This chain links TRBV5-1 with TRBJ1-1; 7 bases are a match to TRBD1. The CDR3 covers 14 residues. Germline CDR1 and CDR2: SGHRS and YFSETQ. J gave up 5 bases and V 4 bases, and 8 bases lay outside the gene matches. In DNA form, the CDR3 reads TGCGCCAGCAGCCTACAGGGGTCAGGTACTGAAGCTTTCTTT. Protein product: CASSLQGSGTEAFF.

The gene calls are TRBV18 and TRBJ2-1; 11 nucleotides line up with TRBD2. J was trimmed by 5 bases and V by 3 bases; bases with no gene match: 3. Germline V gene data show CDR1 as KGHSH and CDR2 as LQKENI. This CDR3 has 15 amino acids. Here the CDR3 DNA reads TGTGCCAGCTCACCGAAGGGACTAGCGGACAATGAGCAGTTCTTC. Its protein product is CASSPKGLADNEQFF.

V usage is TRBV7-2 and J usage is TRBJ1-1, with D perhaps TRBD1 (6 bases). Trimming pared 10 bases from V and 2 bases from J, leaving 17 bases between. Per germline, CDR1 SGHTA and CDR2 FQGNSA. The CDR3 totals 14 residues. CDR3 DNA sequence: TGTGCCACTTCCCGCGGGGGGCGTAACACTGAAGCTTTCTTT. Amino acids: CATSRGGRNTEAFF. Drawing the rest from reference TRBV7-2 and TRBJ1-1, the complete variable domain is GAGVSQSPSNKVTEKGKDVELRCDPISGHTALYWYRQSLGQGLEFLIYFQGNSAPDKSGLPSDRFSAERTGGSVSTLTIQRTQQEDSAVYLCATSRGGRNTEAFFGQGTRLTVV.

The sample holds one count of this clone. V gene TRBV10-3 combines with J gene TRBJ2-7, with D possibly TRBD2 on 6 matching bases. Per germline, CDR1 ENHRY and CDR2 SYGVKD. The CDR3 spans 13 residues. V lost 0 bases and J lost 6, with 9 bases in between. The CDR3 sequence: CAISESTGLEQYF. The CDR3 bases are TGTGCCATCAGTGAGTCGACGGGACTCGAGCAGTACTTC.

Written as DNA, the CDR3 is TGTGCCAGTAGGATCGGGACAGGGGGAAACACCATATATTTT. Translation: CASRIGTGGNTIYF. V is TRBV19 and J is TRBJ1-3; 9 bases map to TRBD1. Unmatched junction bases numbered 4, after V lost 6 bases and J lost 4 bases. CDR1 is LNHDA, CDR2 SQIVND, per germline (reference sequence). CDR3 length equals 14 residues.